This TCR beta chain was documented in a study of Ad26.COV2.S vaccination and SARS-CoV-2 variants. Treatment denoted: 19 received Ad26.COV2.S at low or high dose, single or two shots; five or six received placebo; per-sample allocation not given. The samples date from day 63 after the first vaccine or placebo injection. This CDR3 has 13 residues. Germline lookup yields CDR1 LGHNA and CDR2 YSLEER. Trimming took off 4 bases at V and 10 bases at J, with 16 bases between the two ends. Data came from immunoSEQ multiplex PCR; TCRdb stores just in-frame clones and leaves some out. The sample carries about 330,000 clones, roughly 90% recorded once.

This clonotype was sampled from a person aged 18 to 59 who received the Ad26.COV2.S COVID-19 vaccine or a placebo. Here the sequenced sample was peripheral blood, taken in a trial of Ad26.COV2.S vaccine versus placebo. The chain links TRBV4-3 to TRBJ1-1; D gene unclear. The CDR3 nucleotides are TGCGCCAGCAGCCCTACTCGGACGGAGAGAGCTTTCTTT. Protein: CASSPTRTERAFF.